This entry features one T cell receptor (beta chain) sequence. Antigen unknown. The sample comes from a study of OX40 agonist ivuxolimab in advanced cancers. Method: immunoSEQ multiplex PCR; TCRdb's copy keeps in-frame clones and lacks some. The sample holds some 73,000 clones, just under 90% seen once. Germline CDR1 reads SGHAT; CDR2 reads FQNNGV. CDR3 length equals 13 residues. Deletions cut 1 base from V and 3 bases from J, with 6 bases between. Whole-study findings and limits: Average numbers of expanded clones were greater in CD8+ T cells than in CD4+. Clonal expansion in partial responders at 0.1-3.0 mg/kg ranked among the lowest.

V gene TRBV11-2 combines with J gene TRBJ1-1; D gene ambiguous. This receptor was identified in an adult with an advanced solid tumor such as melanoma, head and neck, liver or kidney cancer. Sequenced here: CD4+ or CD8+ T cells sorted from blood, sampled in a trial of the OX40 agonist ivuxolimab. The CDR3 nucleotides are TGTGCCAGCAGCTTAGGGCCCTACACTGAAGCTTTCTTT. Translated, it gives CASSLGPYTEAFF.